These 16 T cell receptor beta chains came from one sample sequenced in a study of beta chain features in type 1 diabetes. Reverse transcription of all isolated RNA meant that expressed TCRB transcripts were sequenced. The protocol was immunoSEQ multiplex PCR, while the TCRdb copy is restricted to in-frame clones and leaves out a portion. Among some 99,000 clones listed, less than 40% were seen once. Sequences were obtained from stem cell memory CD4+ T cells from blood. These TCRs come from a woman between 18 and 29 years old in good health.

The chain joins TRBV27 to TRBJ1-1; D unresolved. Trimming removed 5 bases from V and 0 bases from J, with 19 bases in between. Germline V lookup: CDR1 MNHEY, CDR2 SMNVEV (reference sequence). The CDR3 is 17 residues long. This CDR3 is CASSVRVNAGMNTEAFF. The CDR3 DNA is TGTGCCAGCAGTGTTAGGGTCAATGCGGGAATGAACACTGAAGCTTTCTTT.

The rearrangement links TRBV2 to TRBJ1-2; D is perhaps TRBD1 (6 bases). The CDR3 spans 12 residues. Germline V gene sequence: CDR1 SNHLY, CDR2 FYNNEI. V was pared by 6 bases and J by 3 bases, with 8 bases between. Here the CDR3 DNA reads TGTGCCAGCAGGGGGGCTTACTATGGCTACACCTTC. Encoded protein: CASRGAYYGYTF.

The chain carries TRBV28 and TRBJ2-7; 10 bases align to TRBD1. The CDR3 is 16 residues long. V lost 4 bases to trimming and J lost 5 bases; unmatched junction nucleotides: 11. The germline CDR1 and CDR2 sequences are MDHEN and SYDVKM. CDR3 amino acids: CASSSPRGQGFHEQYF. DNA for the CDR3: TGTGCCAGCAGTTCGCCCCGGGGACAGGGGTTCCACGAGCAGTACTTC.

The V and J genes are TRBV6-1 and TRBJ1-2; D unresolved. CDR1 is MNHNS, CDR2 SASEGT, per germline. The V gene lost 2 bases and the J gene lost 0 bases, with 10 bases spanning the gap. The length of the CDR3 is 15 residues. CDR3 sequence reads: CASSERPTANYGYTF. The CDR3 nucleotides read TGTGCCAGCAGTGAACGGCCTACAGCTAACTATGGCTACACCTTC.

The sample holds a few counts of this clone. The rearrangement joins TRBV29-1 to TRBJ1-1; D perhaps matches TRBD1 (5 bases). The CDR3 has 13 residues. V shed 7 bases and J shed 5 bases, with 17 bases lying between them. Germline-derived CDR1 and CDR2 are SQVTM and ANQGSEA. CDR3 DNA: TGCAGCGCCTCCGGGGGGACGTGGACTGAAGCTTTCTTT. Translation gives CSASGGTWTEAFF.

The J gene is TRBJ2-1, the V gene TRBV7-8, with TRBD2 matching over 9 bases. V shed 5 bases and J 6 bases; nucleotides not matched to a gene: 11. The V gene's germline CDR1 is SGHVS and CDR2 FQNEAQ. The CDR3 runs 16 residues. The CDR3 protein is CASSPLGTSISNEQFF. In nucleotides, the CDR3 is TGTGCCAGCAGCCCACTCGGGACTAGCATTTCCAATGAGCAGTTCTTC.

J is TRBJ2-3 and V is TRBV9; TRBD1 might be the D (7 bases). Germline CDR1 reads SGDLS; CDR2 reads YYNGEE. This CDR3 is 15 amino acids long. Trimming took 0 bases from V and 5 from J, leaving 13 bases between them. For the CDR3, the DNA is TGTGCCAGCAGCGTAGGTGCAGGGGGGATAGATACGCAGTATTTT. Translating gives CASSVGAGGIDTQYF.

This chain links TRBV10-1 with TRBJ2-7, with 8 positions matching TRBD1. J lost 5 bases, V lost 2 bases, and 8 bases had no gene match. The CDR3 has 15 amino acids. Germline V CDR1 and CDR2: WNHNN, SYGVQD (reference sequence). CDR3 sequence reads: CASSEPGQGRDEQYF. The CDR3 nucleotides are TGCGCCAGCAGTGAGCCCGGACAGGGACGGGACGAGCAGTACTTC.

This clone has ten or more counts. V gene TRBV30 combines with J gene TRBJ2-7; TRBD2 matches at 7 bases. Germline lookup yields CDR1 GTSNPN and CDR2 SVGIG (reference sequence). The CDR3 sequence is 14 residues long. V shed 1 base, J shed 3 bases, and the junction held 6 bases outside the gene matches. In DNA, the CDR3 is TGTGCCTGGAGTGGGGGCGGGAGTATCTACGAGCAGTACTTC. Translated, it gives CAWSGGGSIYEQYF.

The chain employs TRBV27 and TRBJ2-1; D ambiguous. The ends were cut back, 4 bases at V and 13 bases at J, with 11 bases in the middle. Germline CDR1 is MNHEY and CDR2 is SMNVEV (reference sequence). The CDR3 runs 11 residues. CDR3 residues: CASSSTNRQFF. DNA for the CDR3: TGTGCCAGCAGTTCTACTAATAGACAGTTCTTC.

This CDR3 reads CASSLLGLAGNNEQFF. The CDR3 DNA is TGTGCCAGCAGCTTACTAGGACTAGCGGGAAACAATGAGCAGTTCTTC. The J gene is TRBJ2-1, the V gene TRBV7-8, with 12 bases aligning to TRBD2. CDR3 length: 16 residues. Germline lookup yields CDR1 SGHVS and CDR2 FQNEAQ. V trimming: 2 bases; J trimming: 5 bases; junction bases outside the gene matches: 4.

This clone was counted only a few times. The genes are TRBV18 and TRBJ1-4; D perhaps matches TRBD1 (5 bases). Germline CDR1 and CDR2: KGHSH and LQKENI. The CDR3 runs to 14 residues. V was shortened by 3 bases and J by 4 bases, with 9 bases between the two germline ends. The CDR3 nucleotides are TGTGCCAGCTCACCCTCGGGGGGTAATGAAAAACTGTTTTTT. Protein sequence: CASSPSGGNEKLFF. Using reference TRBV18 and TRBJ1-4 for the parts outside the CDR3, the full variable domain is NAGVMQNPRHLVRRRGQEARLRCSPMKGHSHVYWYRQLPEEGLKFMVYLQKENIIDESGMPKERFSAEFPKEGPSILRIQQVVRGDSAAYFCASSPSGGNEKLFFGSGTQLSVL.

This clone was picked up one time. V usage is TRBV5-1 and J usage is TRBJ2-3; D is possibly TRBD1 (5 bases). The CDR3 is made up of 16 amino acids. The V and J ends lost 0 bases and 4 bases respectively, with 15 bases between them. The V gene's germline CDR1 is SGHRS and CDR2 YFSETQ. The CDR3 DNA reads as TGCGCCAGCAGCTTGGCCCGAGGCAGGGCCCCAGATACGCAGTATTTT. As protein: CASSLARGRAPDTQYF.

V gene TRBV30 combines with J gene TRBJ2-2, with TRBD2 identical over 11 bases. The CDR3 contains 14 residues. The V and J ends lost 3 bases and 7 bases, in that order; junction bases with no gene match: 4. CDR1 GTSNPN and CDR2 SVGIG come from the germline V gene (reference sequence). This CDR3 reads CAWRGLAEGGELFF. CDR3 in DNA: TGTGCCTGGAGGGGACTAGCGGAGGGCGGGGAGCTGTTTTTT.

This clone came up a few times. The rearrangement links TRBV28 to TRBJ1-5, with TRBD1 identical over 9 bases. V lost 6 bases to trimming and J lost 4 bases; unmatched junction nucleotides: 10. CDR3 length: 16 residues. The germline CDR1 and CDR2 sequences are MDHEN and SYDVKM. CDR3 DNA sequence: TGTGCCAGCAGACCAAACTCCGGGACAGGGAATCAGCCCCAGCATTTT. It is translated as CASRPNSGTGNQPQHF.

This rearrangement joins TRBV7-3 to TRBJ2-2; unclear D gene. V lost 2 bases and J 4 bases, leaving 11 bases between the germline ends. The CDR3 contains 15 residues. Per the germline V gene, CDR1 is SGHTA and CDR2 is FQGTGA. CDR3 residues: CASSLLSSSTGELFF. The CDR3 bases are TGTGCCAGCAGCTTACTTAGTTCTAGCACCGGGGAGCTGTTTTTT.